This is a list of T cell receptor beta chains from one sample in a study of T cell responses to AZD1222 COVID-19 vaccine. Profiling relied on immunoSEQ multiplex PCR, and the TCRdb table lists in-frame clones only, not all of them. Of over 110,000 clones listed, roughly 90% are singletons. The sample consisted of peripheral blood, taken 28 days after the second AZD1222 dose. The source of these receptors is an adult who received the AZD1222 COVID-19 vaccine. Both conserved end residues are part of each CDR3. D genes are given only for firm matches. For some rows the clone size is stated as once, few or many, or as a class when expanded; others skip it.

abundance	d_gene	v_gene	j_gene	CDR3nt	CDR3aa
.	TRBD2	TRBV30	TRBJ2-7	TGTGCCTGGAGAAGACTAGCGGGAGGTTACGAGCAGTACTTC	CAWRRLAGGYEQYF
.	.	TRBV27	TRBJ1-5	TGTGCCAGCAGTTTCGCAGCGGGTCAGCCCCAGCATTTT	CASSFAAGQPQHF
.	.	TRBV27	TRBJ1-1	TGTGCCAGCAGTTTATCGAACCGAGGGCGGGGAGCTTTCTTT	CASSLSNRGRGAFF
.	TRBD1	TRBV7-9	TRBJ1-2	TGTGCCAGCAGCTTATACGGGACAGCTAACTATGGCTACACCTTC	CASSLYGTANYGYTF
.	.	TRBV10-2	TRBJ2-6	TGCGCCAGCAGTGATTGGGGCGCTGGGGCCAACGTCCTGACTTTC	CASSDWGAGANVLTF
.	TRBD1	TRBV5-1	TRBJ1-1	TGCGCCAGCAGCTTGGGGACAGGAAAGGGAGCTTTCTTT	CASSLGTGKGAFF
.	TRBD1	TRBV7-9	TRBJ1-2	TGTGCCAGCAGCCCCACAGGGGACTATGGCTACACCTTC	CASSPTGDYGYTF
.	.	TRBV30	TRBJ1-3	TGTGCCTGGACCTTTGGAGGGGCCGCCGACTCTGGAAACACCATATATTTT	CAWTFGGAADSGNTIYF
.	TRBD2	TRBV5-4	TRBJ2-7	TGTGCCAGCAGCTCTTCGACTAGCACGAACGAGCAGTACTTC	CASSSSTSTNEQYF
.	.	TRBV6-6	TRBJ1-3	TGTGCCAGCGGGGGTCTCGGAAACACCATATATTTT	CASGGLGNTIYF
.	.	TRBV7-6	TRBJ2-3	TGTGCCAGCAGCTTAGCCGACGGGATCACAGATACGCAGTATTTT	CASSLADGITDTQYF
.	.	TRBV19	TRBJ2-2	TGTGCCAGTAGTCTCCACCGTGGGACTTCGAACATACTGTTTTTT	CASSLHRGTSNILFF
.	.	TRBV6-2/TRBV6-3	TRBJ2-3	TGTGCCAGCAGGTACGCAGGGAACACAGATACGCAGTATTTT	CASRYAGNTDTQYF
.	TRBD2	TRBV18	TRBJ2-1	TGTGCCACCGGGGGGGGGTCCTCCTACAATGAGCAGTTCTTC	CATGGGSSYNEQFF
.	TRBD2	TRBV28	TRBJ2-7	TGTGCCAGCAGGGGGACTAGCGGTTCCTACGAGCAGTACTTC	CASRGTSGSYEQYF
.	.	TRBV5-4	TRBJ2-6	TGTGCCAGCAGCTCGGCGGTCTCTGGGGCCAACGTCCTGACTTTC	CASSSAVSGANVLTF
.	.	TRBV18	TRBJ1-3	TGTGCCAGCTCACTCCGGACGGACTCTGGAAACACCATATATTTT	CASSLRTDSGNTIYF
once	.	TRBV28	TRBJ1-5	TGTGCCAGCACCCAAGGGGGGGCTGGGCAGCCCCAGCATTTT	CASTQGGAGQPQHF
.	.	TRBV19	TRBJ1-1	TGTGCCAGTAGTATGGGGGGACGGTTGAACACTGAAGCTTTCTTT	CASSMGGRLNTEAFF
few	.	TRBV28	TRBJ2-2	TGTGCCAGCAGCCCACCATTAGCGGCGAACACCGGGGAGCTGTTTTTT	CASSPPLAANTGELFF
.	TRBD1	TRBV6-6	TRBJ1-5	TGTGCCAGCAGCGCAGGGGGGAATTATCAGCCCCAGCATTTT	CASSAGGNYQPQHF
.	.	TRBV12-3/TRBV12-4	TRBJ2-5	TGTGCCAGCAGTTTAAAGCTCTGGGAGACCCAGTACTTC	CASSLKLWETQYF
once	.	TRBV3-1/TRBV3-2	TRBJ2-3	TGTGCCAGCAGCCAAGGAGTAGGGGCCGGCACAGATACGCAGTATTTT	CASSQGVGAGTDTQYF
.	.	TRBV29-1	TRBJ1-4	TGCAGCGTTGAAGGAGGGGGTGTCACTAATGAAAAACTGTTTTTT	CSVEGGGVTNEKLFF
.	.	TRBV27	TRBJ2-3	TGTGCCAGCCGGCGGAGGGAGACAGGGCGCACAGATACGCAGTATTTT	CASRRRETGRTDTQYF
.	.	TRBV28	TRBJ1-2	TGTGCCAGCAGTTTATCAGATAACTATGGCTACACCTTC	CASSLSDNYGYTF
.	TRBD2	TRBV5-1	TRBJ2-2	TGCGCCAGCAGCTTCACTAGCGGGATATCGAACACCGGGGAGCTGTTTTTT	CASSFTSGISNTGELFF
.	.	TRBV7-2	TRBJ2-3	TGTGCCAGCAGCTTCCGGTTCGGAATGGGGACGCAGTATTTT	CASSFRFGMGTQYF
.	.	TRBV7-6	TRBJ2-3	TGTGCCAGCAGCCTAGGGGTCTCTAGCACAGATACGCAGTATTTT	CASSLGVSSTDTQYF
.	TRBD2	TRBV9	TRBJ2-1	TGTGCCAGCAGCCCCAGGACTAGCGCCGACAATGAGCAGTTCTTC	CASSPRTSADNEQFF
medium-sized	.	TRBV5-6	TRBJ2-1	TGTGCCAGCAGCTTGGGGACTGTCAGCTCCTACAATGAGCAGTTCTTC	CASSLGTVSSYNEQFF
.	.	TRBV18	TRBJ2-7	TGTGCCAGCTCACCTTTAGGGGCCTACTACGAGCAGTACTTC	CASSPLGAYYEQYF
.	.	TRBV19	TRBJ2-1	TGTGCCAGTACTACGTGGGGAGGGGGCAATGAGCAGTTCTTC	CASTTWGGGNEQFF
.	TRBD2	TRBV28	TRBJ2-1	TGTGCCAGCAGCCGCGGGACTAGCGGGAGCAATGAGCAGTTCTTC	CASSRGTSGSNEQFF
.	TRBD2	TRBV2	TRBJ2-2	TGTGCCAGCAGTGACCTAGCGGGAGCCGGGGAGCTGTTTTTT	CASSDLAGAGELFF
.	.	TRBV18	TRBJ1-4	TGTGCCAGCTCACCCCGGGAGGGGTTCGAAAAACTGTTTTTT	CASSPREGFEKLFF
.	.	TRBV5-1	TRBJ2-1	TGCGCCAGCAGCTTGGTGGCCAATGAGCAGTTCTTC	CASSLVANEQFF
.	.	TRBV6-2/TRBV6-3	TRBJ1-1	TGTGCCAGCACCCCTGGTTTTATCGGGGGAGGAGGAACTGAAGCTTTCTTT	CASTPGFIGGGGTEAFF
.	TRBD1	TRBV10-3	TRBJ1-5	TGTGCCATCAGCAAAGGGACAGTCGATAGCAATCAGCCCCAGCATTTT	CAISKGTVDSNQPQHF
.	TRBD1	TRBV28	TRBJ2-7	TGTGCCAGCAATTCCGGGACAGGGGGCAGCTACGAGCAGTACTTC	CASNSGTGGSYEQYF
.	.	TRBV6-5	TRBJ2-7	TGTGCCAGCAGTTCTCTCAACGAGCAGTACTTC	CASSSLNEQYF
.	.	TRBV10-3	TRBJ1-3	TGTGCCATCAGAGGGCCGCCCAGCTCTGGAAACACCATATATTTT	CAIRGPPSSGNTIYF
.	.	TRBV5-1	TRBJ1-1	TGCGCCAGCAGCTTGGAACAGGCGAACGAAGCTTTCTTT	CASSLEQANEAFF
.	TRBD1	TRBV6-2/TRBV6-3	TRBJ2-7	TGTGCCAGCAGTTGGACAGGGCTCGAGCAGTACTTC	CASSWTGLEQYF
.	.	TRBV6-6	TRBJ1-5	TGTGCCAGCAGTTACTCGGAGGGACAGCCCCAGCATTTT	CASSYSEGQPQHF
.	TRBD1	TRBV9	TRBJ2-5	TGTGCCAGCAGCGTAGCCGGGACAGGGGGGCAAGAGACCCAGTACTTC	CASSVAGTGGQETQYF
.	.	TRBV2	TRBJ2-5	TGTGCCAGCTTTTGGCAGCAAGAGACCCAGTACTTC	CASFWQQETQYF
.	TRBD1	TRBV27	TRBJ1-4	TGTGCCAGCAGGCCTAGTGGGACAGTTACTAATGAAAAACTGTTTTTT	CASRPSGTVTNEKLFF
.	TRBD2	TRBV27	TRBJ2-1	TGTGCCAGCAGTCCTAGACTAGCGGGAGGAGTATGGCATGAGCAGTTCTTC	CASSPRLAGGVWHEQFF
.	TRBD2	TRBV28	TRBJ2-7	TGTGCCAGCAGTTTATTCCAGCGGGAGTCCTACGAGCAGTACTTC	CASSLFQRESYEQYF
.	.	TRBV30	TRBJ2-7	TGTGCCTGGACTACCTCCTACGAGCAGTACTTC	CAWTTSYEQYF